The 10 T cell receptor beta chains listed next were all sequenced from one sample in a study of memory CD4+ T cells and cytomegalovirus serostatus. Some clones are missing from TCRdb's copy, which holds only in-frame ones; the method was immunoSEQ multiplex PCR. The profile shows 20,000 to 30,000 clones, 60% to 80% of them singletons. The sort gate was single viable CD3+CD4+CD8-CD45RO+ cells for memory CD4+ T cells. Sequencing was done on a sample of memory CD4+ T cells from blood. The receptors come from an adult in good health and CMV-seronegative.

A word on this clone: Other DNA sequences in this specimen translate into the identical CDR3. The chain couples TRBV27 to TRBJ2-7; D is possibly TRBD2 (6 bases). This CDR3 contains 16 residues. The germline gives CDR1 MNHEY, CDR2 SMNVEV (reference sequence). Trimming removed 6 bases at V and 1 base at J, with 19 bases between. The CDR3 sequence is CASRSPQAGRSYEQYF. The CDR3 bases are TGTGCCAGCAGGTCCCCCCAAGCGGGCCGTTCCTACGAGCAGTACTTC.

This chain links TRBV14 with TRBJ2-7, with 8 bases fitting TRBD1. The V segment lost 4 bases and the J segment 7 bases; nucleotides outside the gene matches: 12. Germline CDR1 is SGHDN and CDR2 is FVKESK. The CDR3 sequence is 15 residues long. CDR3 residues: CASSRSGTGEGEQYF. The CDR3 region has the DNA TGTGCCAGCAGCCGATCCGGGACAGGAGAAGGTGAGCAGTACTTC. Based on the CDR3 plus reference TRBV14 and TRBJ2-7, the full variable domain is EAGVTQFPSHSVIEKGQTVTLRCDPISGHDNLYWYRRVMGKEIKFLLHFVKESKQDESGMPNNRFLAERTGGTYSTLKVQPAELEDSGVYFCASSRSGTGEGEQYFGPGTRLTVT.

CDR3 residues: CAISEDRVGEQYF. DNA for the CDR3: TGTGCCATCAGTGAGGACAGGGTTGGCGAGCAGTACTTC. J is TRBJ2-7 and V is TRBV10-3, with 7 bases aligning to TRBD1. The CDR3 sequence is 13 residues long. Germline CDR1 reads ENHRY; CDR2 reads SYGVKD. After removal of 2 bases from V and 6 bases from J, the junction contained 4 bases not matched to a gene.

The V and J genes are TRBV27 and TRBJ1-1; 8 bases agree with TRBD1. The trim removed 2 bases at V and 5 bases at J, leaving 4 bases unmatched. Germline lookup yields CDR1 MNHEY and CDR2 SMNVEV (reference sequence). There are 14 residues in the CDR3. In DNA form, the CDR3 reads TGTGCCAGCAGTTTAAGCAGGGGGCTTACTGAAGCTTTCTTT. The encoded protein is CASSLSRGLTEAFF.

This rearrangement joins TRBV12-2 to TRBJ1-1; the listed D gene, TRBD1, was not tested against the DNA. TRBV12-2 is a pseudogene locus. This CDR3 is 18 amino acids long. This CDR3 is CASRLPKRQGSSNTEAFF. The CDR3 DNA follows: TGTGCAAGTCGCTTACCTAAACGACAGGGCTCGTCGAACACTGAAGCTTTCTTT.

The chain employs TRBV25-1 and TRBJ2-5; the D gene is possibly TRBD2 (7 bases). There are 14 residues in the CDR3. Per germline, CDR1 MGHDK and CDR2 SYGVNS. V lost 4 bases and J lost 3, with 12 bases in between. The CDR3 nucleotides read TGTGCCAGCAGTGTGGGGGGGGCCAAAGAGACCCAGTACTTC. Translated, it gives CASSVGGAKETQYF.

The gene calls are TRBV10-3 and TRBJ2-7; the D is unclear. CDR3 length equals 16 residues. The germline V and J ends were trimmed by 4 bases and 1 base, with 17 bases remaining between them. Germline V gene lookup returns CDR1 ENHRY and CDR2 SYGVKD. The CDR3 nucleotides are TGTGCCATCAGTGGTGTAAGGGCCGACACGTCCTACGAGCAGTACTTC. Translated: CAISGVRADTSYEQYF.

This clone was seen once. J is TRBJ2-2 and V is TRBV4-3; TRBD1 matches 11 bases. There are 15 residues in the CDR3. J gave up 5 bases and V 4 bases, and 3 bases lay outside the gene matches. The germline CDR1 and CDR2 sequences are LGHNA and YSLEER. The CDR3 protein is CASSRTGGVTGELFF. The CDR3 nucleotides read TGCGCCAGCAGCCGGACAGGGGGCGTTACCGGGGAGCTGTTTTTT.

The chain has TRBV19 and TRBJ1-5; D is possibly TRBD1 (5 bases). The CDR3 runs to 15 residues. V shed 7 bases and J shed 0 bases, with 13 bases lying between them. Germline V CDR1 and CDR2: LNHDA, SQIVND (reference sequence). The CDR3 region is CASKDRPYSNQPQHF. DNA for the CDR3: TGTGCCAGTAAAGACAGACCATATAGCAATCAGCCCCAGCATTTT. Full variable domain (outside the CDR3, taken from reference TRBV19 and TRBJ1-5): DGGITQSPKYLFRKEGQNVTLSCEQNLNHDAMYWYRQDPGQGLRLIYYSQIVNDFQKGDIAEGYSVSREKKESFPLTVTSAQKNPTAFYLCASKDRPYSNQPQHFGDGTRLSIL.

The chain carries TRBV28 and TRBJ2-3; D uncertain. CDR1 is MDHEN and CDR2 is SYDVKM in the germline V gene. This CDR3 is built from 12 residues. Trimming removed 7 bases from V and 2 bases from J, with 7 bases in between. The CDR3 DNA reads TGTGCCAGCATGACCAACACAGATACGCAGTATTTT. This sequence encodes CASMTNTDTQYF.